The rows below give T cell receptor beta chains drawn from one sample of a study of PD-1 blockade in classical Hodgkin lymphoma. Libraries were prepared by immunoSEQ multiplex PCR; TCRdb keeps only in-frame clonotypes and omits some of them. The table includes fewer than 8,000 clones, 80% detected once. The sequences come from CD4+ T cells from blood, collected at baseline. The receptor set was obtained from a human donor with classical Hodgkin lymphoma. Both conserved end residues are part of each CDR3. Fields, in order: D gene, V gene, CDR3 protein. A D gene is named only where the DNA matches it firmly.

d_gene: TRBD1
v_gene: TRBV2
CDR3aa: CASSTGTGNVLTF

d_gene: TRBD1
v_gene: TRBV6-5
CDR3aa: CASRQGPNEKLFF

d_gene: TRBD1
v_gene: TRBV6-6
CDR3aa: CASSRTGVSYEQYF

d_gene: TRBD1
v_gene: TRBV7-2
CDR3aa: CASSLATGGPYGYTF

d_gene: NA
v_gene: TRBV19
CDR3aa: CASSITLSTNEKLFF

d_gene: TRBD1
v_gene: TRBV5-1
CDR3aa: CASSSLGGAAKNIQYF

d_gene: NA
v_gene: TRBV5-1
CDR3aa: CASSLRWNTGELFF

d_gene: NA
v_gene: TRBV19
CDR3aa: CASSIGTLDEQFF

d_gene: NA
v_gene: TRBV6-1
CDR3aa: CASLGGVLSNQPQHF

d_gene: TRBD1
v_gene: TRBV4-3
CDR3aa: CASSQGGQGSSYNSPLHF

d_gene: NA
v_gene: TRBV6-5
CDR3aa: CASSYSPGTNTGELFF

d_gene: NA
v_gene: TRBV10-3
CDR3aa: CAISESSGGSSYNEQFF

d_gene: NA
v_gene: TRBV7-9
CDR3aa: CASSSKNTDTQYF

d_gene: NA
v_gene: TRBV6-5
CDR3aa: CASSYSKGYGNTIYF

d_gene: NA
v_gene: TRBV5-8
CDR3aa: CASSWSGGQPQHF

d_gene: NA
v_gene: TRBV5-1
CDR3aa: CASSPVDTGRGWLFF

d_gene: TRBD1
v_gene: TRBV7-2
CDR3aa: CASSLADRDNQPQHF

d_gene: NA
v_gene: TRBV21-1
CDR3aa: CASSNHDRPEPGANVLTF

d_gene: TRBD1
v_gene: TRBV2
CDR3aa: CASSGDRGLIGYTF

d_gene: NA
v_gene: TRBV27
CDR3aa: CASSSELDIQYF

d_gene: NA
v_gene: TRBV1
CDR3aa: CTSRRVIVRKTYGYTF

d_gene: NA
v_gene: TRBV29-1
CDR3aa: CSVVRTQETQYF

d_gene: TRBD1
v_gene: TRBV6-6
CDR3aa: CASSPRRDREGYTF

d_gene: NA
v_gene: TRBV6-6
CDR3aa: CASSYPTSYEQYF

d_gene: NA
v_gene: TRBV13
CDR3aa: CASSLALDVRGSGETQYF

d_gene: NA
v_gene: TRBV6-5
CDR3aa: CASSSGYSNQPQHF

d_gene: NA
v_gene: TRBV5-8
CDR3aa: CASSRGNELIYNEQFF

d_gene: NA
v_gene: TRBV11-2
CDR3aa: CASSLEGGIVDTQYF

d_gene: NA
v_gene: TRBV2
CDR3aa: CASVLRAGRRGIAKNIQYF

d_gene: NA
v_gene: TRBV18
CDR3aa: CASSPGRIMGYTF

d_gene: TRBD2
v_gene: TRBV7-6
CDR3aa: CASSPRLSGGTDTQYF

d_gene: NA
v_gene: TRBV11-2
CDR3aa: CASSPGTVYTNEKLFF

d_gene: TRBD1
v_gene: TRBV4-1
CDR3aa: CASSQILTSQQGLNTEAFF

d_gene: NA
v_gene: TRBV10-1
CDR3aa: CASSETAGNTIYF

d_gene: TRBD2
v_gene: TRBV29-1
CDR3aa: CSAKTSGSGEQYF

d_gene: NA
v_gene: TRBV30
CDR3aa: CAWSNRQFNEKLFF

d_gene: TRBD1
v_gene: TRBV28
CDR3aa: CASSSPGQAHSGNTIYF

d_gene: NA
v_gene: TRBV2
CDR3aa: CASSAGWGQPQHF

d_gene: TRBD1
v_gene: TRBV25-1
CDR3aa: CASSDRRTGSYEQYF

d_gene: TRBD1
v_gene: TRBV5-5
CDR3aa: CASSMVPVGTESGNTIYF

d_gene: NA
v_gene: TRBV7-2
CDR3aa: CAISVIPYEQYF

d_gene: NA
v_gene: TRBV21-1
CDR3aa: CASSKVGLAVHIQYF

d_gene: TRBD1
v_gene: TRBV6-5
CDR3aa: CASSYGTGPMNTEAFF

d_gene: NA
v_gene: TRBV7-2
CDR3aa: CASSFLWEANNEQFF

d_gene: NA
v_gene: TRBV4-2
CDR3aa: CASSQGRGVTDTQYF

d_gene: NA
v_gene: TRBV4-3
CDR3aa: CASSQDLEQPQHF

d_gene: NA
v_gene: TRBV19
CDR3aa: CASSMTPFSGNTIYF

d_gene: TRBD1
v_gene: TRBV5-6
CDR3aa: CASSHTQGAGANVLTF

d_gene: NA
v_gene: TRBV19
CDR3aa: CASSINRQGNQPQHF

d_gene: TRBD2
v_gene: TRBV18
CDR3aa: CASSPPSGSYEQYF

d_gene: NA
v_gene: TRBV30
CDR3aa: CAWSAPGRVGYYGYTF

d_gene: NA
v_gene: TRBV9
CDR3aa: CASSVGYNSPLHF

d_gene: TRBD1
v_gene: TRBV4-3
CDR3aa: CASSQDSGQGFSYEQYF

d_gene: TRBD2
v_gene: TRBV30
CDR3aa: CAWSRKREDTQYF

d_gene: TRBD2
v_gene: TRBV6-4
CDR3aa: CASSEQTSGGTDTQYF

d_gene: NA
v_gene: TRBV23-1
CDR3aa: CASSPRLSYEQYF

d_gene: TRBD2
v_gene: TRBV18
CDR3aa: CASSPQLAAEGEQFF